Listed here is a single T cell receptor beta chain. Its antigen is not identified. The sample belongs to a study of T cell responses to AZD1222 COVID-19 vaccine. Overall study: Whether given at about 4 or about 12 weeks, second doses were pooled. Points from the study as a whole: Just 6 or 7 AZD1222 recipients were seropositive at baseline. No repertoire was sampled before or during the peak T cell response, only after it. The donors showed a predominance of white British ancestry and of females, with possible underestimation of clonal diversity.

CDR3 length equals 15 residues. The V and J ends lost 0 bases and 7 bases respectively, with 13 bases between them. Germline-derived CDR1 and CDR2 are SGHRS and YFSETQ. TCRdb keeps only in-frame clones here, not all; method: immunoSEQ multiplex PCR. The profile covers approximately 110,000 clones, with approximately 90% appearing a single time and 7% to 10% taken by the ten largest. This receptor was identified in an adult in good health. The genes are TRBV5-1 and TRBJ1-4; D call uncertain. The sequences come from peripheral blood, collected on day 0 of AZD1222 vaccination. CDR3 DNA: TGCGCCAGCAGCTTGGCTTCGGGTAAAGGTGAAAAACTGTTTTTT. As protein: CASSLASGKGEKLFF.